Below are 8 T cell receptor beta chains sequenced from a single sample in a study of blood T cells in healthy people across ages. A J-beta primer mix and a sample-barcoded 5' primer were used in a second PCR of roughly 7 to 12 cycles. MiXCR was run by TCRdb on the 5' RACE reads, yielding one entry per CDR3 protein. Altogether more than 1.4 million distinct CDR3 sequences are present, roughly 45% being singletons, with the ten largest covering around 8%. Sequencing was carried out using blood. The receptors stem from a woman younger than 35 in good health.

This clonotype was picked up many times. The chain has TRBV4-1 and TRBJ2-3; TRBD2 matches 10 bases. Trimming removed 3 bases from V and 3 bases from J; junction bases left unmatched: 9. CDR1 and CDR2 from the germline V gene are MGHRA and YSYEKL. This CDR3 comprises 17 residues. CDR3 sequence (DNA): TGCGCCAGCAGCCATGGTCTCACTAGCGGGGTAACAGATACGCAGTATTTT. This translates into CASSHGLTSGVTDTQYF.

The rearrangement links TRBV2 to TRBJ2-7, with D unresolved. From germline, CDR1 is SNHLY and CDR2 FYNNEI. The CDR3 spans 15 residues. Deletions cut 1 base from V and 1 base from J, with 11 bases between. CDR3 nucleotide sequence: TGTGCCAGCAGTGAAGGCGGCTTAATTTCCTACGAGCAGTACTTC. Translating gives CASSEGGLISYEQYF.

The CDR3 DNA reads as TGCAGTGCTAGAGCCGGGGACCTCTATGGCTACACCTTC. This gives the protein CSARAGDLYGYTF. This chain uses TRBV20-1 with TRBJ1-2; maybe TRBD1 (5 bases). Trimming shortened V by 1 base and J by 4 bases, and 10 bases separated the two germline ends. CDR1 and CDR2 (germline): DFQATT, SNEGSKA (reference sequence). The CDR3 has 13 residues.

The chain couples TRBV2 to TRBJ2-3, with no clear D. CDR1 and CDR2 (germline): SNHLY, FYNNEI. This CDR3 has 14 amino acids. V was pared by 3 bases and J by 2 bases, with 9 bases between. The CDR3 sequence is CASSEEPDTDTQYF. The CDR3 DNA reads TGTGCCAGCAGTGAGGAGCCGGACACAGATACGCAGTATTTT.

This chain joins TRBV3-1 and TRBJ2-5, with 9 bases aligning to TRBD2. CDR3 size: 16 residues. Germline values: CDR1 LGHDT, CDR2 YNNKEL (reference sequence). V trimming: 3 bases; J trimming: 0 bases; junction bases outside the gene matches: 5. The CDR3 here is CASSQRASGNQETQYF. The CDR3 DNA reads TGTGCCAGCAGCCAGAGGGCTAGCGGGAACCAAGAGACCCAGTACTTC.

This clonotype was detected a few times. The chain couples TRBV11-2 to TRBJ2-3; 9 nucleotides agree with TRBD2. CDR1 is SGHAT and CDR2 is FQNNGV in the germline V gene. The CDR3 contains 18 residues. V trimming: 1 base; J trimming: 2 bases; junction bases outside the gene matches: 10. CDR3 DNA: TGTGCCAGCAGCTTAGGGTCGTGGGGGACTAGCTTCACAGATACGCAGTATTTT. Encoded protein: CASSLGSWGTSFTDTQYF.

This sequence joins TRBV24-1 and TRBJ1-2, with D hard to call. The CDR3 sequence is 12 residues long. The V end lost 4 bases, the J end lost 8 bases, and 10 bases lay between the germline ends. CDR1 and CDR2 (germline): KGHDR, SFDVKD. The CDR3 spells CATSDPFGGYTF. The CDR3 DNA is TGTGCCACCAGTGACCCCTTTGGGGGCTACACCTTC.

CDR3 bases: TGTGCCAGCAGCCGAGGGATAGGGGTGGCTGAAGCTTTCTTT. Protein product: CASSRGIGVAEAFF. The V and J genes are TRBV12-3 or TRBV12-4 and TRBJ1-1; perhaps TRBD1 as D (5 bases). Trimming stripped 6 bases from V and 6 bases from J, with 17 bases between. The CDR3 is 14 residues long.